Listed below are T cell receptor beta chains from one sample, sequenced in a study of CD8+ T cells in alopecia areata. Clones were read by immunoSEQ multiplex PCR, and TCRdb kept only the in-frame ones, dropping some. The table records over 35,000 clones, around 90% of them present only once. This sample comprised CD8+ T cells sorted from blood, obtained at week 24, from a patient treated with tofacitinib. The receptor source for this set is a human donor with alopecia areata. The CDR3 runs from the conserved cysteine through the conserved F or W. D genes are given only for firm matches. Only part of the rows carry a size: once, few, many, or a class if the clone is expanded.

d_gene: NA
j_gene: TRBJ2-1
v_gene: TRBV27
abundance: NA
CDR3aa: CASSSSLGGLLNEQFF
CDR3nt: TGTGCCAGCAGTTCATCTTTGGGGGGCCTGCTTAATGAGCAGTTCTTC

d_gene: TRBD1
j_gene: TRBJ2-7
v_gene: TRBV7-9
abundance: NA
CDR3aa: CASSSPGTDYKQYF
CDR3nt: TGTGCCAGCAGCTCCCCCGGGACAGACTATAAGCAGTACTTC

d_gene: NA
j_gene: TRBJ2-2
v_gene: TRBV11-2
abundance: NA
CDR3aa: CASSSDPGGPTTGELFF
CDR3nt: TGTGCCAGCAGCTCCGACCCCGGAGGGCCGACCACCGGGGAGCTGTTTTTT

d_gene: NA
j_gene: TRBJ2-7
v_gene: TRBV5-4
abundance: NA
CDR3aa: CASSNQVGASMPYEQYF
CDR3nt: TGTGCCAGCAGCAACCAAGTCGGGGCCTCCATGCCCTACGAGCAGTACTTC

d_gene: NA
j_gene: TRBJ2-7
v_gene: TRBV28
abundance: NA
CDR3aa: CASSLDQAYEQYF
CDR3nt: TGTGCCAGCAGTTTGGATCAGGCTTACGAGCAGTACTTC

d_gene: NA
j_gene: TRBJ2-7
v_gene: TRBV29-1
abundance: once
CDR3aa: CSVDGGTESYEQYF
CDR3nt: TGCAGCGTTGACGGAGGGACGGAATCCTACGAGCAGTACTTC

d_gene: TRBD2
j_gene: TRBJ2-5
v_gene: TRBV7-8
abundance: NA
CDR3aa: CASSLWPGTSGGETQYF
CDR3nt: TGTGCCAGCAGCTTATGGCCCGGGACTAGCGGGGGAGAGACCCAGTACTTC

d_gene: NA
j_gene: TRBJ2-7
v_gene: TRBV4-1
abundance: NA
CDR3aa: CASSQIQMSYEQYF
CDR3nt: TGCGCCAGCAGCCAAATCCAAATGTCCTACGAGCAGTACTTC

d_gene: TRBD1
j_gene: TRBJ2-7
v_gene: TRBV6-1
abundance: NA
CDR3aa: CASSEGQGSSYEQYF
CDR3nt: TGTGCCAGCAGTGAAGGACAGGGGAGCTCCTACGAGCAGTACTTC

d_gene: NA
j_gene: TRBJ2-7
v_gene: TRBV5-6
abundance: NA
CDR3aa: CASSPGTYSYEQYF
CDR3nt: TGTGCCAGCAGCCCTGGGACTTACTCCTACGAGCAGTACTTC

d_gene: TRBD2
j_gene: TRBJ2-3
v_gene: TRBV27
abundance: NA
CDR3aa: CASSSELAGGRDTQYF
CDR3nt: TGTGCCAGCAGTTCCGAACTAGCGGGGGGGCGGGATACGCAGTATTTT

d_gene: NA
j_gene: TRBJ2-7
v_gene: TRBV29-1
abundance: NA
CDR3aa: CSVEGDGNYEQYF
CDR3nt: TGCAGCGTTGAGGGGGACGGAAACTACGAGCAGTACTTC

d_gene: TRBD1
j_gene: TRBJ2-7
v_gene: TRBV19
abundance: once
CDR3aa: CASSTTGGYEQYF
CDR3nt: TGTGCCAGTAGTACTACAGGGGGATACGAGCAGTACTTC

d_gene: NA
j_gene: TRBJ2-7
v_gene: TRBV7-9
abundance: NA
CDR3aa: CASSPPRDYEQYF
CDR3nt: TGTGCCAGCAGCCCACCTCGGGACTACGAGCAGTACTTC

d_gene: NA
j_gene: TRBJ2-7
v_gene: TRBV14
abundance: NA
CDR3aa: CASSLDSYEQYF
CDR3nt: TGTGCCAGCAGTCTAGACTCCTACGAGCAGTACTTC

d_gene: NA
j_gene: TRBJ2-7
v_gene: TRBV4-1
abundance: NA
CDR3aa: CASSPLSTPGYEQYF
CDR3nt: TGCGCCAGCAGCCCTTTATCAACACCTGGGTACGAGCAGTACTTC

d_gene: TRBD2
j_gene: TRBJ2-5
v_gene: TRBV7-2
abundance: NA
CDR3aa: CASSLGLAGLQETQYF
CDR3nt: TGTGCCAGCAGCTTAGGACTAGCGGGGCTTCAAGAGACCCAGTACTTC

d_gene: NA
j_gene: TRBJ2-3
v_gene: TRBV7-8
abundance: NA
CDR3aa: CASSLVLDFTDTQYF
CDR3nt: TGTGCCAGCAGCTTAGTACTAGACTTCACAGATACGCAGTATTTT

d_gene: TRBD2
j_gene: TRBJ2-1
v_gene: TRBV6-1
abundance: NA
CDR3aa: CASRTGTSGYNEQFF
CDR3nt: TGTGCCAGCAGGACCGGGACTAGCGGGTACAATGAGCAGTTCTTC

d_gene: TRBD1
j_gene: TRBJ2-7
v_gene: TRBV9
abundance: NA
CDR3aa: CASSPFHRGQYEQYF
CDR3nt: TGCGCCAGCAGCCCTTTTCACAGGGGGCAATACGAGCAGTACTTC

d_gene: NA
j_gene: TRBJ2-7
v_gene: TRBV7-9
abundance: NA
CDR3aa: CASSSYGAQGRKYF
CDR3nt: TGTGCCAGCAGCTCCTATGGAGCACAGGGTCGGAAGTACTTC

d_gene: NA
j_gene: TRBJ2-5
v_gene: TRBV28
abundance: NA
CDR3aa: CASSFSDPETQYF
CDR3nt: TGTGCCAGCAGTTTTTCCGATCCAGAGACCCAGTACTTC

d_gene: NA
j_gene: TRBJ2-7
v_gene: TRBV28
abundance: NA
CDR3aa: CASSWDLGGYEQYF
CDR3nt: TGTGCCAGCAGTTGGGACCTTGGGGGATACGAGCAGTACTTC

d_gene: NA
j_gene: TRBJ2-2
v_gene: TRBV7-3
abundance: NA
CDR3aa: CASSPTGFTGELFF
CDR3nt: TGTGCCAGCAGTCCCACAGGGTTCACCGGGGAGCTGTTTTTT

d_gene: TRBD2
j_gene: TRBJ2-7
v_gene: TRBV2
abundance: NA
CDR3aa: CASKGLADYEQYF
CDR3nt: TGTGCCAGCAAGGGACTAGCGGATTACGAGCAGTACTTC

d_gene: NA
j_gene: TRBJ2-6
v_gene: TRBV29-1
abundance: NA
CDR3aa: CSVVEVPGANVLTF
CDR3nt: TGCAGCGTTGTGGAGGTGCCTGGGGCCAACGTCCTGACTTTC

d_gene: NA
j_gene: TRBJ2-2
v_gene: TRBV7-9
abundance: NA
CDR3aa: CASSLDEATGELFF
CDR3nt: TGTGCCAGCAGCTTAGACGAGGCCACCGGGGAGCTGTTTTTT

d_gene: NA
j_gene: TRBJ2-3
v_gene: TRBV28
abundance: NA
CDR3aa: CASSFGLAPDTQYF
CDR3nt: TGTGCCAGCAGTTTCGGGCTAGCCCCAGATACGCAGTATTTT

d_gene: NA
j_gene: TRBJ1-1
v_gene: TRBV11-1
abundance: NA
CDR3aa: CASTRTRPDIAFF
CDR3nt: TGTGCCAGCACCCGGACTCGGCCCGATATTGCTTTCTTT